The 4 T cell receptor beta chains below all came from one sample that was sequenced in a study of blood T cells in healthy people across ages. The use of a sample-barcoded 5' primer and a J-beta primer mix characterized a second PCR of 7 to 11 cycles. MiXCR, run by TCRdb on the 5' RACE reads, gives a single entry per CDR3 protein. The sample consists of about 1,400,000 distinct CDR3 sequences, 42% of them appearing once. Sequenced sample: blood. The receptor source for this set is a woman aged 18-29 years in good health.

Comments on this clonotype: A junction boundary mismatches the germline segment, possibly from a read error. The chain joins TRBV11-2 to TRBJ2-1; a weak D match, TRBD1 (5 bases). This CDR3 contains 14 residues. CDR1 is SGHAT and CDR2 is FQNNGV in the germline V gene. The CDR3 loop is CVSSLVVRVDEQFF. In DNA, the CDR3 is TGTGTCAGCAGCTTAGTCGTCAGGGTCGATGAGCAGTTCTTC.

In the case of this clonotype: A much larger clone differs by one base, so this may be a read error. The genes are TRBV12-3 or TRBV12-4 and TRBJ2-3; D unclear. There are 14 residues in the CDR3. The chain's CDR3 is CASSLRAFTDAQYF. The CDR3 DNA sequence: TGTGCCAGCAGTTTACGCGCTTTCACAGATGCGCAGTATTTT.

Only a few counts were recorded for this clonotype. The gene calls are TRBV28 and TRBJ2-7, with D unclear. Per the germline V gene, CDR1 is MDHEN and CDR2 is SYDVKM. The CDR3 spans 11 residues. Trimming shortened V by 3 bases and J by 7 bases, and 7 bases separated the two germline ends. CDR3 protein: CASSFRQEQYF. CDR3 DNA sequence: TGTGCCAGCAGTTTTAGGCAGGAGCAGTACTTC.

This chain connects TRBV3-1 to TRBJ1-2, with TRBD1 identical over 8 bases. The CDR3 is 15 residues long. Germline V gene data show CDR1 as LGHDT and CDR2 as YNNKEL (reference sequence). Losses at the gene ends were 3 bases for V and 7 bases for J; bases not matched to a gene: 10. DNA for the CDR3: TGTGCCAGCAGCCATAACGCCGGGACAGGAAGTGGCTACACCTTC. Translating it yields CASSHNAGTGSGYTF.